The 29 T cell receptor beta chains below all came from one sample that was sequenced in a study of blood T cell repertoires in COVID-19. The table came from immunoSEQ multiplex PCR; TCRdb's copy has only in-frame clones and leaves some out. The sample contains about 220,000 clones, about 80% of which appear only once. The sequencing input was PBMCs or T cells enriched from blood (not recorded which). Receptors were obtained from a middle-aged man who had recovered from COVID-19.

J is TRBJ1-6 and V is TRBV3-1 (or the pseudogene TRBV3-2); D is ambiguous. Trimming pared 4 bases from V and 7 bases from J, leaving 8 bases between. This CDR3 is built from 13 residues. Germline CDR1 is LGHDT and CDR2 is YNNKEL (reference sequence). The CDR3: CASSLRRNSPLHF. The DNA of the CDR3 is TGTGCCAGCAGCCTGCGGAGGAATTCACCCCTCCACTTT.

This chain joins TRBV5-1 and TRBJ2-1; 9 bases are a match to TRBD2. Per germline, CDR1 SGHRS and CDR2 YFSETQ. V was pared by 3 bases and J by 8 bases, with 15 bases of the junction left unmatched. The CDR3 covers 17 residues. The CDR3 DNA follows: TGCGCCAGCAGCTGGGGTCCGAGGACTAGCGTCGGCTATGAGCAGTTCTTC. Protein product: CASSWGPRTSVGYEQFF.

The chain couples TRBV9 to TRBJ2-5; TRBD1 matches 9 bases. Trimming at V came to 3 bases and at J to 7 bases, leaving 7 bases not matched to a gene. The CDR3 is made up of 14 amino acids. Germline V gene lookup returns CDR1 SGDLS and CDR2 YYNGEE. CDR3 bases: TGTGCCAGCAGCGGTGGGACAGGGCTGGGGACCCAGTACTTC. Translating gives CASSGGTGLGTQYF. Using reference TRBV9 and TRBJ2-5 for the parts outside the CDR3, the full variable domain is DSGVTQTPKHLITATGQRVTLRCSPRSGDLSVYWYQQSLDQGLQFLIQYYNGEERAKGNILERFSAQQFPDLHSELNLSSLELGDSALYFCASSGGTGLGTQYFGPGTRLLVL.

The rearrangement joins TRBV9 to TRBJ1-1; tentative D call: TRBD1 (6 bases). Trimming shortened V by 4 bases and J by 4 bases, and 8 bases separated the two germline ends. Germline assignment: CDR1 SGDLS and CDR2 YYNGEE. CDR3 length: 12 amino acids. DNA of the CDR3: TGTGCCAGCAGCAGAGGGGGCACTGAAGCTTTCTTT. Translation gives CASSRGGTEAFF.

The chain joins TRBV7-3 to TRBJ2-5, with D tentatively TRBD1 (6 bases). The germline V gene encodes CDR1 SGHTA and CDR2 FQGTGA. The CDR3 totals 15 residues. The V end lost 2 bases, the J end lost 1 base, and 11 bases lay between the germline ends. This CDR3 is CASSLGGSRQETQYF. The CDR3 DNA reads TGTGCCAGCAGCTTAGGGGGCAGCCGCCAAGAGACCCAGTACTTC. Together with reference TRBV7-3 and TRBJ2-5, the CDR3 gives the full variable domain: GAGVSQTPSNKVTEKGKYVELRCDPISGHTALYWYRQSLGQGPEFLIYFQGTGAADDSGLPNDRFFAVRPEGSVSTLKIQRTERGDSAVYLCASSLGGSRQETQYFGPGTRLLVL.

This clone showed up many times. The rearrangement uses TRBV7-2 and TRBJ2-1, with D unresolved. This CDR3 is built from 13 residues. Per germline, CDR1 SGHTA and CDR2 FQGNSA. V gave up 4 bases and J gave up 13 bases, with 17 bases separating them. The chain's CDR3 is CASSSRREVQQFF. The CDR3 DNA sequence: TGTGCCAGCAGCTCAAGGCGTGAGGTGCAACAGTTCTTC.

The chain is built from TRBV7-9 and TRBJ2-3; possible D gene TRBD1, 6 bases. The CDR3 has 14 residues. Germline V lookup: CDR1 SEHNR, CDR2 FQNEAQ (reference sequence). V lost 5 bases, J lost 6 bases, and 15 bases lay in between. This chain's CDR3 is CASSRLGTGDTQYF. The CDR3 nucleotides read TGTGCCAGCAGCCGACTGGGCACAGGGGATACGCAGTATTTT.

V usage is TRBV18 and J usage is TRBJ1-5; 7 bases agree with TRBD1. This CDR3 comprises 15 residues. Germline-derived CDR1 and CDR2 are KGHSH and LQKENI. The junction had 6 bases not matched to a gene; V was cut back by 4 bases and J by 3 bases. DNA of the CDR3: TGTGCCAGCTCACTAGAACAGGGGCCCAATCAGCCCCAGCATTTT. It encodes CASSLEQGPNQPQHF.

In this sample, this clone turned up once. V and J are TRBV19 and TRBJ1-1; a weak D match, TRBD1 (5 bases). This CDR3 has 15 amino acids. V shed 2 bases and J shed 5 bases, with 15 bases lying between them. From germline, CDR1 is LNHDA and CDR2 SQIVND (reference sequence). The CDR3 spells CASSIRGLGTTEAFF. The CDR3 coding sequence is TGTGCCAGTAGTATAAGGGGATTGGGAACAACTGAAGCTTTCTTT.

V usage is TRBV24-1 and J usage is TRBJ2-7; 10 positions agree with TRBD1. Trimming at V came to 4 bases and at J to 6 bases, leaving 8 bases not matched to a gene. Germline CDR1 KGHDR, CDR2 SFDVKD. This CDR3 is 15 amino acids long. The CDR3 sequence is CATSDSGTGALEQYF. The CDR3 region has the DNA TGTGCCACCAGTGACTCCGGGACAGGGGCCCTCGAGCAGTACTTC.

A remark on this clone: Just one base apart from a much larger clone, this may be a read error. The chain carries TRBV30 and TRBJ1-6; D might be TRBD1 (6 bases). The CDR3 is 13 amino acids. V was cut by 4 bases and J by 9 bases, with 13 bases left in between. From germline, CDR1 is GTSNPN and CDR2 SVGIG (reference sequence). In DNA, the CDR3 is TGTGCCTGGAAGAGGCAGGGGATTTCACCCCTCCACTTT. This sequence encodes CAWKRQGISPLHF.

The V and J genes are TRBV11-2 and TRBJ1-4, with TRBD1 identical over 9 bases. The CDR3 extends over 15 amino acids. Germline V CDR1 and CDR2: SGHAT, FQNNGV. The junction had 10 bases not matched to a gene; V was cut back by 6 bases and J by 8 bases. CDR3 sequence (DNA): TGTGCCAGCAGTCTTACAGGGGGCATCGCAGAAAAACTGTTTTTT. Protein: CASSLTGGIAEKLFF.

The chain employs TRBV25-1 and TRBJ2-1, with 7 positions matching TRBD2. J gave up 0 bases and V 3 bases, and 5 bases lay outside the gene matches. In germline, CDR1 is MGHDK, CDR2 SYGVNS. The CDR3 is made up of 16 amino acids. As DNA, the CDR3 is TGTGCCAGCAGTGATGCTAGCGGTCGCTCCTACAATGAGCAGTTCTTC. Translating it yields CASSDASGRSYNEQFF.

The chain carries TRBV5-4 and TRBJ2-7, with 10 nucleotides matching TRBD2. V shed 0 bases and J 6 bases; nucleotides not matched to a gene: 6. The CDR3 runs to 15 residues. Germline V lookup: CDR1 SGHNT, CDR2 YYREEE (reference sequence). The CDR3 loop reads CASSLERGGGVEQYF. In nucleotides, the CDR3 is TGTGCCAGCAGCTTGGAGCGGGGGGGAGGTGTCGAGCAGTACTTC.

The chain is built from TRBV19 and TRBJ1-1; weak D call: TRBD1 (6 bases). There are 15 residues in the CDR3. Germline V gives CDR1 LNHDA, CDR2 SQIVND (reference sequence). V was pared by 7 bases and J by 1 base, with 16 bases between. CDR3 amino acids: CASIKGGSGNTEAFF. For the CDR3, the DNA is TGTGCCAGTATCAAGGGGGGGTCGGGGAACACTGAAGCTTTCTTT.

This clone came up once. The V and J genes are TRBV4-1 and TRBJ2-5; weak D call: TRBD2 (7 bases). With 0 bases removed from V and 5 bases from J, the gap between germline ends came to 13 bases. This CDR3 is built from 15 residues. Looked up from germline, CDR1 is MGHRA and CDR2 is YSYEKL. The chain's CDR3 is CASSQDEEGGETQYF. Here the CDR3 DNA reads TGCGCCAGCAGCCAAGATGAGGAGGGGGGGGAGACCCAGTACTTC.

V and J are TRBV5-4 and TRBJ2-5, with 7 bases fitting TRBD1. The V and J ends lost 3 bases and 1 base, in that order; junction bases with no gene match: 9. The germline V gene encodes CDR1 SGHNT and CDR2 YYREEE (reference sequence). The CDR3 runs 16 residues. CDR3 nucleotides: TGTGCCAGCAGCTCGCTTTGGACAGGTTCCCAAGAGACCCAGTACTTC. Amino acid sequence: CASSSLWTGSQETQYF. Variable domain in full (rest from reference TRBV5-4 and TRBJ2-5): ETGVTQSPTHLIKTRGQQVTLRCSSQSGHNTVSWYQQALGQGPQFIFQYYREEENGRGNFPPRFSGLQFPNYSSELNVNALELDDSALYLCASSSLWTGSQETQYFGPGTRLLVL.

This rearrangement joins TRBV14 to TRBJ1-6; D perhaps matches TRBD1 (6 bases). This CDR3 has 16 amino acids. The V and J ends lost 2 bases and 7 bases respectively, with 15 bases between them. Looked up from germline, CDR1 is SGHDN and CDR2 is FVKESK. The CDR3: CASSQYRDTRNSPLHF. The CDR3 DNA reads TGTGCCAGCAGCCAATACCGGGACACCCGGAATTCACCCCTCCACTTT.

The table lists this clone with a few counts. This rearrangement joins TRBV7-8 to TRBJ1-1; a possible D gene is TRBD1 (5 bases). V was trimmed by 1 base and J by 4 bases, leaving 10 bases between them. Germline CDR1 reads SGHVS; CDR2 reads FQNEAQ. This CDR3 region has 14 residues. Here the CDR3 DNA reads TGTGCCAGCAGCTTAGAGTACAGGAGCACTGAAGCTTTCTTT. Encoded protein: CASSLEYRSTEAFF.

V and J are TRBV5-4 and TRBJ2-6; possible D gene TRBD1, 7 bases. The CDR3 spans 19 residues. Trimming removed 4 bases at V and 0 bases at J, with 20 bases between. The germline CDR1 and CDR2 sequences are SGHNT and YYREEE (reference sequence). The CDR3 loop reads CASSQTGRGVSSGANVLTF. The CDR3 DNA reads TGTGCCAGCAGCCAAACCGGCAGGGGGGTCAGCTCTGGGGCCAACGTCCTGACTTTC.

This sequence joins TRBV7-9 and TRBJ1-1; D possibly corresponds to TRBD1 (5 bases). Looked up from germline, CDR1 is SEHNR and CDR2 is FQNEAQ (reference sequence). The CDR3 spans 17 residues. The V and J ends lost 4 bases and 3 bases respectively, with 21 bases between them. This CDR3 is CASSSVWQGEKDTEAFF. CDR3 DNA: TGTGCCAGCAGCTCGGTTTGGCAGGGCGAGAAGGACACTGAAGCTTTCTTT.

This chain connects TRBV11-3 to TRBJ2-7; D unclear. The CDR3 totals 13 residues. V lost 1 base and J 4 bases, leaving 8 bases between the germline ends. CDR1 is SGHNT, CDR2 YENEEA, per germline. CDR3 DNA: TGTGCCAGCAGCTTAGGGTCGGAGTACGAGCAGTACTTC. This translates into CASSLGSEYEQYF.

The DNA for the CDR3 is TGTGCCAGTACCCTGGGGGGGGCATACAATGAGCAGTTCTTC. This translates into CASTLGGAYNEQFF. The genes are TRBV19 and TRBJ2-1; a possible D gene is TRBD2 (7 bases). There are 14 residues in the CDR3. Germline V gene data show CDR1 as LNHDA and CDR2 as SQIVND (reference sequence). Trimming cost V 7 bases and J 4 bases, with 14 bases left between them.

The gene calls are TRBV2 and TRBJ1-6; 9 bases match TRBD1. The CDR3 is 15 residues long. The V gene end was trimmed by 1 base and the J gene end by 9 bases; junction bases not matched to a gene: 4. Germline values: CDR1 SNHLY, CDR2 FYNNEI. The CDR3 sequence: CASSEDRDRVSPLHF. The CDR3 DNA reads as TGTGCCAGCAGTGAAGATAGGGACAGGGTTTCACCCCTCCACTTT. Together with reference TRBV2 and TRBJ1-6, the CDR3 gives the full variable domain: EPEVTQTPSHQVTQMGQEVILRCVPISNHLYFYWYRQILGQKVEFLVSFYNNEISEKSEIFDDQFSVERPDGSNFTLKIRSTKLEDSAMYFCASSEDRDRVSPLHFGNGTRLTVT.

The chain has TRBV25-1 and TRBJ1-4; D unclear. Between the trimmed V and J ends, which lost 3 bases and 8 bases, there was a span of 10 bases. The CDR3 length is 13 residues. In germline, CDR1 is MGHDK, CDR2 SYGVNS. Here the CDR3 DNA reads TGTGCCAGCAGTGATGGGAGGGCGGAAAAACTGTTTTTT. It codes for CASSDGRAEKLFF.

The chain recombines TRBV24-1 with TRBJ2-2; TRBD1 matches at 10 bases. This CDR3 is 15 amino acids long. Germline values: CDR1 KGHDR, CDR2 SFDVKD. V shed 4 bases, J shed 7 bases, and the junction held 5 bases outside the gene matches. This CDR3 is CATSDDRGQGGELFF. CDR3 coding DNA: TGTGCCACCAGTGACGACAGGGGGCAAGGCGGGGAGCTGTTTTTT.

V and J are TRBV18 and TRBJ2-7; perhaps TRBD1 as D (5 bases). The CDR3 is 14 residues long. With 2 bases removed from V and 5 bases from J, the gap between germline ends came to 13 bases. Per germline, CDR1 KGHSH and CDR2 LQKENI. DNA of the CDR3: TGTGCCAGCTCACCAGACCGGACACAAAACGAGCAGTACTTC. Translating gives CASSPDRTQNEQYF.

The chain links TRBV5-1 to TRBJ1-1, with D hard to call. From germline, CDR1 is SGHRS and CDR2 YFSETQ. V gave up 0 bases and J gave up 4 bases, with 13 bases separating them. The length of the CDR3 is 15 residues. In DNA form, the CDR3 reads TGCGCCAGCAGCTTGGAGGGAAGCCGGGGCACTGAAGCTTTCTTT. Translation: CASSLEGSRGTEAFF.

The rearrangement uses TRBV7-9 and TRBJ1-1, with 9 bases lining up with TRBD1. CDR1 and CDR2 (germline): SEHNR, FQNEAQ (reference sequence). This CDR3 spans 15 amino acids. The V gene end was trimmed by 5 bases and the J gene end by 5 bases; junction bases not matched to a gene: 9. CDR3 in amino acids: CASSTDRGGNTEAFF. The CDR3 DNA reads TGTGCCAGCAGCACGGACAGGGGTGGGAATACTGAAGCTTTCTTT.